Presented here are 2 T cell receptor beta chains from one specimen sequenced in a study of T-cell reconstitution after alpha-beta-depleted transplantation in children. TCRbeta library preparation incorporated unique molecular identifiers. TCRdb re-called the PCR reads with MiXCR, one entry per CDR3 protein. Among more than 450,000 distinct CDR3 sequences listed, 18% were seen once. The sample consisted of PBMCs from the stem cell graft donor, taken from the stem cell graft. The receptors here all came from a human donor who donated a stem cell graft to a child with acute lymphoblastic leukemia.

The gene calls are TRBV5-1 and TRBJ2-1, with D maybe TRBD2 (6 bases). The CDR3 length is 14 residues. Germline V gene lookup returns CDR1 SGHRS and CDR2 YFSETQ. V was shortened by 7 bases and J by 5 bases, with 16 bases between the two germline ends. CDR3 amino acids: CASQGDSIDNEQFF. The CDR3 nucleotides read TGCGCCAGCCAAGGGGACTCGATCGACAATGAGCAGTTCTTC.

Here the CDR3 DNA reads TGCAGTGCTAACCCCGGGACTAGCGGGGGCAAGGCCCAGTACTTC. Its translation is CSANPGTSGGKAQYF. The chain employs TRBV20-1 and TRBJ2-5; 14 nucleotides match TRBD2. Per germline, CDR1 DFQATT and CDR2 SNEGSKA (reference sequence). The CDR3 has 15 amino acids. V was pared by 4 bases and J by 9 bases, with 10 bases of the junction left unmatched.